Presented here are 28 T cell receptor beta chains from one specimen sequenced in a study of blood T cell repertoires in COVID-19. TCRdb's table, derived via immunoSEQ multiplex PCR, lists solely in-frame clones and lacks some. The table has about 49,000 clones, around 87% seen once; the top ten hold 2% to 2.5%. Material: peripheral blood. The receptors derive from a woman aged 80 or over with COVID-19, enrolled during active disease.

The V call is TRBV5-6, the J call TRBJ2-1, with 8 bases identical to TRBD2. Germline assignment: CDR1 SGHDT and CDR2 YYEEEE. V was pared by 1 base and J by 6 bases, with 6 bases of the junction left unmatched. The CDR3 is 15 amino acids. In DNA form, the CDR3 reads TGTGCCAGCAGCTTGCTCGGGAGGGCCTCCAATGAGCAGTTCTTC. Translation: CASSLLGRASNEQFF.

V usage is TRBV6-1 and J usage is TRBJ1-2, with TRBD1 matching over 12 bases. This CDR3 spans 15 amino acids. Trimming removed 1 base from V and 8 bases from J; junction bases left unmatched: 5. Germline values: CDR1 MNHNS, CDR2 SASEGT. The CDR3 DNA follows: TGTGCCAGCAGTGAAGTAGGGACAGGGGGCTTAGGCTACACCTTC. Protein: CASSEVGTGGLGYTF.

V and J are TRBV3-1 (or the pseudogene TRBV3-2) and TRBJ2-1, with D possibly being TRBD2 (5 bases). CDR3 size: 16 residues. Germline lookup yields CDR1 LGHDT and CDR2 YNNKEL (reference sequence). Trimming shortened V by 3 bases and J by 4 bases, and 16 bases separated the two germline ends. The CDR3: CASSHKSGAIYNEQFF. CDR3 bases: TGTGCCAGCAGCCATAAGAGCGGAGCAATTTACAATGAGCAGTTCTTC.

The chain joins TRBV5-1 to TRBJ1-4, with 9 bases that match TRBD1. This CDR3 spans 17 amino acids. CDR1 is SGHRS and CDR2 is YFSETQ in the germline V gene. Losses at the gene ends were 1 base for V and 5 bases for J; bases not matched to a gene: 9. Here the CDR3 DNA reads TGCGCCAGCAGCTTGCCTTTAGGGACAGGGCCAAATGAAAAACTGTTTTTT. This encodes CASSLPLGTGPNEKLFF. The whole variable domain, remainder taken from reference TRBV5-1 and TRBJ1-4, is KAGVTQTPRYLIKTRGQQVTLSCSPISGHRSVSWYQQTPGQGLQFLFEYFSETQRNKGNFPGRFSGRQFSNSRSEMNVSTLELGDSALYLCASSLPLGTGPNEKLFFGSGTQLSVL.

A single count supports this clone. The rearrangement joins TRBV28 to TRBJ1-5; 9 positions agree with TRBD1. The V segment lost 3 bases and the J segment 0 bases; nucleotides outside the gene matches: 3. This CDR3 comprises 16 residues. The germline V gene has CDR1 MDHEN and CDR2 SYDVKM. As DNA, the CDR3 is TGTGCCAGCAGTTTGGACAGGGGACATAGCAATCAGCCCCAGCATTTT. Residues: CASSLDRGHSNQPQHF.

This clone was observed a handful of times. The chain carries TRBV11-2 and TRBJ2-3; 10 nucleotides match TRBD1. This CDR3 contains 15 residues. Looked up from germline, CDR1 is SGHAT and CDR2 is FQNNGV. Trimming cost V 5 bases and J 6 bases; bases outside gene matches: 8. This CDR3 reads CASSLRDRGPDTQYF. The CDR3 bases are TGTGCCAGCAGCCTCCGGGACAGGGGCCCGGATACGCAGTATTTT.

The chain combines TRBV28 with TRBJ2-7; 11 positions match TRBD2. V trimming: 6 bases; J trimming: 2 bases; junction bases outside the gene matches: 3. Germline CDR1 reads MDHEN; CDR2 reads SYDVKM. The CDR3 length is 14 residues. The CDR3 region has the DNA TGTGCCAGCAGGCGGACTAGCGGGCCCTACGAGCAGTACTTC. Residues: CASRRTSGPYEQYF.

The chain combines TRBV9 with TRBJ2-3; 7 bases align to TRBD1. Germline lookup yields CDR1 SGDLS and CDR2 YYNGEE. V lost 5 bases, J lost 4 bases, and 13 bases stayed unmatched. The CDR3 is made up of 16 amino acids. In DNA, the CDR3 is TGTGCCAGCAGTAGGGGGCAGGGGCGAGTTTCAGATACGCAGTATTTT. Its protein product is CASSRGQGRVSDTQYF.

The CDR3 loop is CSVGGQGGQPQHF. DNA of the CDR3: TGCAGCGTTGGGGGACAGGGGGGCCAGCCCCAGCATTTT. The genes are TRBV29-1 and TRBJ1-5; the match to TRBD1 covers 11 bases. The CDR3 is 13 residues long. Germline trimming cut 4 bases from V and 7 bases from J; bases unmatched to any gene: 3. Germline-derived CDR1 and CDR2 are SQVTM and ANQGSEA. Looking up the rest from reference TRBV29-1 and TRBJ1-5 gives the full variable domain: SAVISQKPSRDICQRGTSLTIQCQVDSQVTMMFWYRQQPGQSLTLIATANQGSEATYESGFVIDKFPISRPNLTFSTLTVSNMSPEDSSIYLCSVGGQGGQPQHFGDGTRLSIL.

This clone was counted a single time. The chain's CDR3 is CASSTLAGAYNEQFF. The CDR3 DNA sequence: TGTGCCAGTAGTACCCTAGCGGGAGCTTACAATGAGCAGTTCTTC. The chain links TRBV19 to TRBJ2-1; 10 nucleotides line up with TRBD2. The germline CDR1 and CDR2 sequences are LNHDA and SQIVND (reference sequence). V gave up 4 bases and J gave up 4 bases; unmatched junction bases: 4. The CDR3 length is 15 residues.

V is TRBV5-6 and J is TRBJ2-1; TRBD2 might be the D (6 bases). Trimming removed 2 bases at V and 5 bases at J, with 14 bases between. CDR1 is SGHDT, CDR2 YYEEEE, per germline. CDR3 length: 15 amino acids. The CDR3 DNA sequence: TGTGCCAGCAGCTTCGGGGACTTCGTTAACAATGAGCAGTTCTTC. Translating gives CASSFGDFVNNEQFF.

This clone has only one observation. This CDR3 is CASSQAGRGGSGELFF. The DNA for the CDR3 is TGTGCCAGCAGCCAAGCGGGGCGTGGAGGGTCCGGGGAGCTGTTTTTT. The rearrangement joins TRBV4-2 to TRBJ2-2; possible D gene TRBD2, 6 bases. The CDR3 has 16 amino acids. CDR1 and CDR2 from the germline V gene are LGHNA and YNFKEQ. Trimming removed 1 base from V and 6 bases from J, with 15 bases in between.

This clone was observed a single time. The chain uses TRBV6-1 and TRBJ1-1, with 8 nucleotides matching TRBD1. CDR1 and CDR2 (germline): MNHNS, SASEGT. The CDR3 contains 16 residues. Trimming at V came to 1 base and at J to 1 base, leaving 5 bases not matched to a gene. Written as DNA, the CDR3 is TGTGCCAGCAGTGAAGGGACAGGGAACAAGAACACTGAAGCTTTCTTT. This gives the protein CASSEGTGNKNTEAFF.

The chain joins TRBV13 to TRBJ2-3; 7 bases are a match to TRBD1. The CDR3 contains 15 residues. Germline V lookup: CDR1 PRHDT, CDR2 FYEKMQ (reference sequence). Trimming removed 5 bases from V and 0 bases from J; junction bases left unmatched: 5. CDR3 coding DNA: TGTGCCAGCAGCGACCGGGACAGAAGCACAGATACGCAGTATTTT. Residues: CASSDRDRSTDTQYF.

V usage is TRBV3-1 (or the pseudogene TRBV3-2) and J usage is TRBJ1-2; D perhaps matches TRBD1 (5 bases). Germline assignment: CDR1 LGHDT and CDR2 YNNKEL (reference sequence). This CDR3 comprises 15 residues. The V gene lost 0 bases and the J gene lost 5 bases, with 13 bases spanning the gap. CDR3 protein: CASSQDVRTLYGYTF. The CDR3 nucleotides are TGTGCCAGCAGCCAAGATGTCCGGACACTATATGGCTACACCTTC.

V usage is TRBV5-4 and J usage is TRBJ2-7, with 11 bases identical to TRBD2. V was clipped by 4 bases and J by 6 bases; unmatched bases: 12. The length of the CDR3 is 16 residues. Germline CDR1 and CDR2: SGHNT and YYREEE (reference sequence). In nucleotides, the CDR3 is TGTGCCAGCAGCCCCGGGGGGGTAGCGGGAGGGCGCGAGCAGTACTTC. It is translated as CASSPGGVAGGREQYF.

The chain couples TRBV12-3 or TRBV12-4 to TRBJ2-7; tentatively, D is TRBD2 (6 bases). Between the trimmed V and J ends, which lost 6 bases and 6 bases, there was a span of 12 bases. The CDR3 sequence is 12 residues long. CDR3 sequence reads: CASSGGGFEQYF. The CDR3 DNA follows: TGTGCCAGCAGCGGGGGAGGCTTCGAGCAGTACTTC.

The genes are TRBV20-1 and TRBJ2-5; 11 bases are a match to TRBD2. The CDR3 length is 17 residues. Per the germline V gene, CDR1 is DFQATT and CDR2 is SNEGSKA (reference sequence). V was pared by 3 bases and J by 4 bases, with 13 bases of the junction left unmatched. Written as DNA, the CDR3 is TGCAGTGCTAGTCTAGCGGGGGGTCTGTCGAAAAGAGAGACCCAGTACTTC. Amino acid sequence: CSASLAGGLSKRETQYF.

The chain has TRBV29-1 and TRBJ2-1; TRBD1 matches 7 bases. Trimming took 3 bases from V and 2 from J; bases not matched to a gene: 4. The CDR3 covers 14 residues. CDR1 and CDR2 from the germline V gene are SQVTM and ANQGSEA. This CDR3 reads CSVERQGAYNEQFF. Written as DNA, the CDR3 is TGCAGCGTTGAGAGACAGGGAGCCTACAATGAGCAGTTCTTC.

This clone was counted once. The chain is built from TRBV4-1 and TRBJ2-7; D gene ambiguous. Germline CDR1 reads MGHRA; CDR2 reads YSYEKL. The CDR3 contains 11 residues. The V end was cut by 1 base, the J end by 6 bases, with 4 bases between. The CDR3 region has the DNA TGCGCCAGCAGCCAAGGGGCCGAGCAGTACTTC. It specifies CASSQGAEQYF.

The V gene is TRBV30, the J gene TRBJ1-2, with D possibly TRBD1 on 5 matching bases. Germline V gives CDR1 GTSNPN, CDR2 SVGIG (reference sequence). Trimming stripped 4 bases from V and 5 bases from J, with 14 bases between. The CDR3 loop spans 13 amino acids. The CDR3 coding sequence is TGTGCCTGGATCGGGCAGGGATTTTATGGCTACACCTTC. It is translated as CAWIGQGFYGYTF.

This clone came up a few times. V gene TRBV28 combines with J gene TRBJ1-4, with D possibly being TRBD1 (6 bases). The CDR3 contains 15 residues. Germline V gene data show CDR1 as MDHEN and CDR2 as SYDVKM. The V and J ends lost 2 bases and 8 bases respectively, with 15 bases between them. The CDR3 nucleotides are TGTGCCAGCAGTTTAGTAGGGACATTAGAGGAAAAACTGTTTTTT. Translating it yields CASSLVGTLEEKLFF.

V and J are TRBV5-4 and TRBJ2-2, with D possibly matching TRBD2 (5 bases). This CDR3 comprises 16 residues. Per the germline V gene, CDR1 is SGHNT and CDR2 is YYREEE (reference sequence). Deletions cut 4 bases from V and 1 base from J, with 14 bases between. The CDR3 bases are TGTGCCAGCAGCCGGCCAGAGGGCCGGAACACCGGGGAGCTGTTTTTT. Amino acids: CASSRPEGRNTGELFF.

This clone has only a few counts. The genes are TRBV13 and TRBJ2-7; a possible D gene is TRBD1 (7 bases). The germline V gene has CDR1 PRHDT and CDR2 FYEKMQ (reference sequence). This CDR3 has 15 residues. Trimming removed 0 bases from V and 6 bases from J, with 15 bases in between. The CDR3 coding sequence is TGTGCCAGCAGCTTAGGATGGGGGGACAGAGGCGAGCAGTACTTC. Its translation is CASSLGWGDRGEQYF.

This chain uses TRBV27 with TRBJ1-2; tentatively, D is TRBD1 (5 bases). The CDR3 runs 15 residues. Germline V gives CDR1 MNHEY, CDR2 SMNVEV (reference sequence). Trimming shortened V by 4 bases and J by 8 bases, and 20 bases separated the two germline ends. The DNA of the CDR3 is TGTGCCAGCAGTTATCGCGGGGCTCCCGGTCGCGGCTACACCTTC. It codes for CASSYRGAPGRGYTF.

This clone was counted once. CDR3 nucleotides: TGCGCCAGCAGCGATATAGGAGGGAACACTGAAGCTTTCTTT. Residues: CASSDIGGNTEAFF. The chain has TRBV5-1 and TRBJ1-1, with no clear D. Germline values: CDR1 SGHRS, CDR2 YFSETQ. The V end was cut by 4 bases, the J end by 1 base, with 11 bases between. This CDR3 contains 14 residues.

The chain has TRBV9 and TRBJ1-1; perhaps TRBD1 as D (6 bases). This CDR3 spans 17 amino acids. Germline values: CDR1 SGDLS, CDR2 YYNGEE. V shed 4 bases and J shed 2 bases, with 21 bases lying between them. In nucleotides, the CDR3 is TGTGCCAGCAGCCGCGTATCCTCTGGACAGATTAACACTGAAGCTTTCTTT. Residues: CASSRVSSGQINTEAFF.

The chain joins TRBV11-2 to TRBJ2-4; a weak D match, TRBD2 (7 bases). The V and J ends lost 1 base and 6 bases respectively, with 10 bases between them. The germline gives CDR1 SGHAT, CDR2 FQNNGV. The CDR3 is 14 amino acids. CDR3 nucleotide sequence: TGTGCCAGCAGCTTAGCGGGGGGCCCAAACATTCAGTACTTC. Its translation: CASSLAGGPNIQYF. The entire variable domain, with the rest obtained from reference TRBV11-2 and TRBJ2-4, is as follows: EAGVAQSPRYKIIEKRQSVAFWCNPISGHATLYWYQQILGQGPKLLIQFQNNGVVDDSQLPKDRFSAERLKGVDSTLKIQPAKLEDSAVYLCASSLAGGPNIQYFGAGTRLSVL.